Following are 27 T cell receptor beta chains from one sample sequenced in a study of identical twins (dated by TCRdb to about 2016). Library prep was done by 5' RACE. TCRdb records Illumina HiSeq 2000 as the sequencer. TCRdb took the public reads, trimmed them with fastp at Q25, ran MiXCR for clone calling and kept in-frame beta chains. Entries are consolidated by CDR3 protein sequence, retaining the most common genes and DNA. This sample is represented by some 210,000 distinct CDR3 sequences; about 15% of them were singletons. The leading ten clones occupy 40% of the sample. Separately, the same data were catalogued under a study of T cells expressing NK-cell markers.

The sequenced sample consisted of CD8+ T cells sorted from blood. The receptors derive from a woman between 18 and 29 years old in good health.

The genes are TRBV7-9 and TRBJ2-7, with D possibly being TRBD2 (6 bases). The CDR3 is made up of 15 amino acids. Per the germline V gene, CDR1 is SEHNR and CDR2 is FQNEAQ (reference sequence). V lost 4 bases to trimming and J lost 5 bases, with 18 bases between them. For the CDR3, the DNA is TGTGCCAGCAGCTCCGGAGGGGAGAGGGAAAACGAGCAGTACTTC. Residues: CASSSGGERENEQYF.

The CDR3 region has the DNA TGTGCCAGCAGCCAAGAGCCCGGCCTGGACGGTAACACAGATACGCAGTATTTT. Translating it yields CASSQEPGLDGNTDTQYF. The chain uses TRBV3-1 and TRBJ2-3, with D unclear. Trimming removed 0 bases at V and 2 bases at J, with 18 bases between. Germline V gene sequence: CDR1 LGHDT, CDR2 YNNKEL (reference sequence). The CDR3 is 18 residues long.

V and J are TRBV10-1 and TRBJ1-1; D might be TRBD1 (6 bases). V lost 5 bases and J lost 1, with 8 bases in between. Looked up from germline, CDR1 is WNHNN and CDR2 is SYGVQD (reference sequence). CDR3 size: 13 residues. The CDR3: CASSKQGNTEAFF. For the CDR3, the DNA is TGCGCCAGCAGTAAACAGGGGAACACTGAAGCTTTCTTT.

The rearrangement uses TRBV5-1 and TRBJ2-7, with 7 nucleotides matching TRBD1. The CDR3 loop spans 13 amino acids. CDR1 is SGHRS and CDR2 is YFSETQ in the germline V gene. V lost 2 bases to trimming and J lost 3 bases; unmatched junction nucleotides: 2. The CDR3 region has the DNA TGCGCCAGCAGCTTAACAGGGGTCTACGAGCAGTACTTC. Its translation is CASSLTGVYEQYF.

The rearrangement uses TRBV5-5 and TRBJ2-5, with 7 positions matching TRBD1. CDR1 and CDR2 (germline): SGHKS, YYEKEE (reference sequence). The CDR3 has 13 residues. V shed 5 bases, J shed 5 bases, and the junction held 6 bases outside the gene matches. CDR3 region: CASSRQGAETQYF. The CDR3 nucleotides read TGTGCCAGCAGTCGACAGGGTGCTGAGACCCAGTACTTC.

The rearrangement links TRBV9 to TRBJ2-7; D may correspond to TRBD1 or TRBD2 (5 bases each). The CDR3 extends over 15 amino acids. Germline CDR1 SGDLS, CDR2 YYNGEE. Trimming removed 0 bases from V and 3 bases from J, with 13 bases in between. Written as DNA, the CDR3 is TGTGCCAGCAGCGTAGCCGGGGCTACCGGCTACGAGCAGTACTTC. It codes for CASSVAGATGYEQYF.

This clonotype appeared many times. The rearrangement joins TRBV7-9 to TRBJ1-1, with no clear D. Germline CDR1 SEHNR, CDR2 FQNEAQ (reference sequence). Deletions cut 2 bases from V and 1 base from J, with 5 bases between. The CDR3 consists of 13 residues. This CDR3 reads CASSLSANTEAFF. The CDR3, as DNA: TGTGCCAGCAGCTTATCCGCGAACACTGAAGCTTTCTTT.

The sample holds a few counts of this clonotype. The chain combines TRBV16 with TRBJ2-4; 10 nucleotides line up with TRBD1. The CDR3 is 15 amino acids. CDR1 is KGHSY and CDR2 is FQNENV in the germline V gene. Trimming removed 3 bases from V and 9 bases from J; junction bases left unmatched: 8. CDR3 sequence reads: CASSHPGTGESIQYF. CDR3 DNA sequence: TGTGCCAGCAGCCACCCCGGGACAGGGGAGAGCATTCAGTACTTC. The full variable domain, its missing parts supplied by reference TRBV16 and TRBJ2-4, is GEEVAQTPKHLVRGEGQKAKLYCAPIKGHSYVFWYQQVLKNEFKFLISFQNENVFDETGMPKERFSAKCLPNSPCSLEIQATKLEDSAVYFCASSHPGTGESIQYFGAGTRLSVL.

This clonotype was seen a handful of times. This rearrangement joins TRBV11-2 to TRBJ2-7, with D tentatively TRBD1 (5 bases). Germline-derived CDR1 and CDR2 are SGHAT and FQNNGV. V lost 1 base and J 3 bases, leaving 16 bases between the germline ends. The CDR3 sequence is 16 residues long. CDR3 nucleotides: TGTGCCAGCAGCTTAGGCTGGGCAGGGCAGCTCTACGAGCAGTACTTC. Encoded protein: CASSLGWAGQLYEQYF.

This clonotype has only a few counts. This sequence joins TRBV11-2 and TRBJ1-1; possibly TRBD1 for D (6 bases). This CDR3 region has 16 residues. Germline CDR1 is SGHAT and CDR2 is FQNNGV. The ends were cut back, 1 base at V and 6 bases at J, with 18 bases in the middle. Written as DNA, the CDR3 is TGTGCCAGCAGCTTAGCCCAGACAGGAGCGTCGGCTGAAGCTTTCTTT. Protein sequence: CASSLAQTGASAEAFF.

This clonotype was seen more than once but under ten times. This rearrangement joins TRBV7-9 to TRBJ1-3; TRBD1 might be the D (6 bases). Germline lookup yields CDR1 SEHNR and CDR2 FQNEAQ (reference sequence). The CDR3 contains 16 residues. V gave up 1 base and J gave up 0 bases, with 10 bases separating them. CDR3 DNA sequence: TGTGCCAGCAGCTTAGAGACAGGCCTCTCTGGAAACACCATATATTTT. It codes for CASSLETGLSGNTIYF. Filled out from reference TRBV7-9 and TRBJ1-3, the complete variable domain reads DTGVSQNPRHKITKRGQNVTFRCDPISEHNRLYWYRQTLGQGPEFLTYFQNEAQLEKSRLLSDRFSAERPKGSFSTLEIQRTEQGDSAMYLCASSLETGLSGNTIYFGEGSWLTVV.

V and J are TRBV27 and TRBJ2-5; D is unclear. V was clipped by 3 bases and J by 1 base, with 18 bases between them. Germline CDR1 reads MNHEY; CDR2 reads SMNVEV (reference sequence). The CDR3 runs 17 residues. CDR3: CASSFVSALGSQETQYF. The CDR3 nucleotides are TGTGCCAGCAGTTTCGTTTCGGCTCTCGGATCCCAAGAGACCCAGTACTTC.

CDR3 sequence reads: CASSLIGGTGELFF. The CDR3 bases are TGTGCCAGCAGCTTAATCGGGGGGACCGGGGAGCTGTTTTTT. The V call is TRBV7-3, the J call TRBJ2-2; 7 positions agree with TRBD2. V lost 1 base and J lost 5; bases outside the gene matches: 1. The CDR3 length is 14 residues. Germline values: CDR1 SGHTA, CDR2 FQGTGA.

This clonotype was observed a handful of times. The genes are TRBV27 and TRBJ2-7; perhaps D is TRBD1 or TRBD2 (6 bases each). This CDR3 region has 13 residues. Trimming left V 6 bases short and J 5 bases short, with 14 bases between. Germline V lookup: CDR1 MNHEY, CDR2 SMNVEV (reference sequence). The CDR3 sequence: CASRDLGGHEQYF. CDR3 bases: TGTGCCAGCAGGGATCTCGGGGGCCACGAGCAGTACTTC.

The V call is TRBV4-3, the J call TRBJ2-7; D not resolved. Germline CDR1 reads LGHNA; CDR2 reads YSLEER. The V end lost 3 bases, the J end lost 3 bases, and 12 bases lay between the germline ends. There are 14 residues in the CDR3. Here the CDR3 reads CASSQAVVDYEQYF. CDR3 bases: TGCGCCAGCAGCCAGGCGGTAGTGGACTACGAGCAGTACTTC.

V gene TRBV20-1 combines with J gene TRBJ2-5; 11 nucleotides align to TRBD1. The V gene's germline CDR1 is DFQATT and CDR2 SNEGSKA (reference sequence). The CDR3 has 15 residues. V was clipped by 6 bases and J by 5 bases; unmatched bases: 11. CDR3: CSARYGQGARETQYF. In nucleotides, the CDR3 is TGCAGTGCGAGATATGGACAGGGGGCGAGGGAGACCCAGTACTTC.

This clonotype was seen more than once but under ten times. The chain joins TRBV9 to TRBJ2-1, with TRBD2 identical over 7 bases. Germline V CDR1 and CDR2: SGDLS, YYNGEE. The trim removed 4 bases at V and 5 bases at J, leaving 9 bases unmatched. This CDR3 contains 15 residues. The CDR3 DNA follows: TGTGCCAGCAGCCCTTCGGGAGGCCCTAACAATGAGCAGTTCTTC. Its protein product is CASSPSGGPNNEQFF.

The J gene is TRBJ2-7, the V gene TRBV12-5; no clear D gene. The CDR3 has 13 amino acids. Deletions cut 0 bases from V and 3 bases from J, with 6 bases between. Germline CDR1 and CDR2: LGHNT and FRNRAP. CDR3 sequence reads: CASGLVDGYEQYF. The DNA for the CDR3 is TGTGCTAGTGGTTTGGTAGACGGCTACGAGCAGTACTTC.

V and J are TRBV20-1 and TRBJ2-5; 7 bases map to TRBD2. J gave up 4 bases and V 1 base, and 9 bases lay outside the gene matches. In germline, CDR1 is DFQATT, CDR2 SNEGSKA (reference sequence). The CDR3 runs 15 residues. Here the CDR3 DNA reads TGCAGTGCTAGAGGGACTAGTGTCCCCCGAGAGACCCAGTACTTC. It translates to CSARGTSVPRETQYF.

Points on this clonotype: Relative to the germline gene, one junction end is altered; a read error may explain this. V usage is TRBV12-3 or TRBV12-4 and J usage is TRBJ2-7; D is tentatively TRBD1 or TRBD2 (6 bases each). This CDR3 region has 12 residues. This chain's CDR3 is CASRLKGGGMNF. CDR3 DNA sequence: TGTGCCAGCAGGCTAAAGGGGGGAGGTATGAACTTC.

V usage is TRBV15 and J usage is TRBJ1-5; the D is unclear. CDR3 length equals 15 residues. Per germline, CDR1 LNHNV and CDR2 YYDKDF (reference sequence). Trimming removed 0 bases from V and 2 bases from J, with 8 bases in between. The chain's CDR3 is CATSRDIGGNQPQHF. For the CDR3, the DNA is TGTGCCACCAGCAGAGATATTGGGGGCAATCAGCCCCAGCATTTT.

This clonotype was observed a few times. V is TRBV12-3 or TRBV12-4 and J is TRBJ2-3, with D perhaps assigned TRBD1 or TRBD2 (5 bases each). V lost 1 base, J lost 4 bases, and 12 bases lay in between. There are 15 residues in the CDR3. The CDR3 bases are TGTGCCAGCAGTTTAGTCCCCCGAGGGGCAGATACGCAGTATTTT. Protein: CASSLVPRGADTQYF.

The chain employs TRBV6-1 and TRBJ2-7; tentatively, D is TRBD2 (5 bases). Trimming left V 5 bases short and J 1 base short, with 15 bases between. CDR1 is MNHNS and CDR2 is SASEGT in the germline V gene. The CDR3 length is 15 residues. The DNA for the CDR3 is TGTGCCAGCAGTAGTATGCTAGGAGGTTCCTACGAGCAGTACTTC. Translated: CASSSMLGGSYEQYF.

This sequence joins TRBV4-1 and TRBJ2-7; no definite D call. Per the germline V gene, CDR1 is MGHRA and CDR2 is YSYEKL. The CDR3 spans 14 residues. Trimming removed 1 base from V and 3 bases from J, with 10 bases in between. CDR3 sequence reads: CASSQVRDNYEQYF. CDR3 in DNA: TGCGCCAGCAGCCAAGTAAGGGATAACTACGAGCAGTACTTC.

This clonotype was seen more than once but under ten times. This rearrangement joins TRBV7-9 to TRBJ2-5; 7 bases match TRBD1. The CDR3 has 15 residues. V lost 8 bases to trimming and J lost 1 base; unmatched junction nucleotides: 10. Per the germline V gene, CDR1 is SEHNR and CDR2 is FQNEAQ (reference sequence). Written as DNA, the CDR3 is TGTGCCAGCTACCCAACGGACAGGCGCCAAGAGACCCAGTACTTC. Its translation is CASYPTDRRQETQYF. Full variable domain (outside the CDR3, taken from reference TRBV7-9 and TRBJ2-5): DTGVSQNPRHKITKRGQNVTFRCDPISEHNRLYWYRQTLGQGPEFLTYFQNEAQLEKSRLLSDRFSAERPKGSFSTLEIQRTEQGDSAMYLCASYPTDRRQETQYFGPGTRLLVL.

This clonotype was counted a few times. This sequence joins TRBV7-8 and TRBJ1-2; D unresolved. V was clipped by 1 base and J by 0 bases, with 9 bases between them. This CDR3 spans 15 amino acids. CDR1 SGHVS and CDR2 FQNEAQ come from the germline V gene. CDR3 in amino acids: CASSLGTDTNYGYTF. The CDR3 DNA follows: TGTGCCAGCAGCTTAGGGACGGATACTAACTATGGCTACACCTTC. The full variable domain, completed using reference TRBV7-8 and TRBJ1-2, is GAGVSQSPRYKVAKRGQDVALRCDPISGHVSLFWYQQALGQGPEFLTYFQNEAQLDKSGLPSDRFFAERPEGSVSTLKIQRTQQEDSAVYLCASSLGTDTNYGYTFGSGTRLTVV.

This clonotype was seen a few times. This chain's CDR3 is CSVEGGQGGTDTQYF. CDR3 nucleotides: TGCAGCGTTGAAGGAGGCCAGGGCGGCACAGATACGCAGTATTTT. The gene calls are TRBV29-1 and TRBJ2-3, with D possibly being TRBD1 (5 bases). The CDR3 extends over 15 amino acids. Germline CDR1 SQVTM, CDR2 ANQGSEA. V lost 1 base, J lost 1 base, and 12 bases lay in between.